The rows below give T cell receptor beta chains drawn from one sample of a study of blood T cell repertoires in COVID-19. The protocol was immunoSEQ multiplex PCR, while the TCRdb copy is restricted to in-frame clones and leaves out a portion. The sample includes 170,000 or so clones, 78% seen only once; the top ten take 15% to 20%. The sample comprised PBMCs or T cells enriched from blood (not recorded which). These receptors came from a woman aged 50 to 65 who had recovered from COVID-19. Both conserved end residues are part of each CDR3. The order of the fields is V gene, J gene, CDR3 protein.

>TRBV7-2|TRBJ2-5
CASSLGPGGGRETQYF
>TRBV2|TRBJ2-2
CASSSGPSLLGELFF
>TRBV7-6|TRBJ2-2
CASATGASDTGELFF
>TRBV30|TRBJ2-2
CAWSRGTGELFF
>TRBV28|TRBJ1-5
CASSSPGQGRSNQPQHF
>TRBV9|TRBJ2-5
CASSVAGLAGETQYF
>TRBV15|TRBJ1-4
CATSRDEATGEGEKLFF
>TRBV9|TRBJ2-7
CASSPVGLSYEQYF
>TRBV3-1/TRBV3-2|TRBJ1-4
CASSSIAANEKLFF
>TRBV10-2|TRBJ1-1
CASIDGQRGYTEAFF
>TRBV27|TRBJ1-5
CASSLRESNQPQHF
>TRBV30|TRBJ2-7
CALEDPGEGPEQYF
>TRBV29-1|TRBJ2-3
CSVSSTGSTDTQYF
>TRBV5-1|TRBJ2-7
CASREPGQGTYEQYF
>TRBV5-1|TRBJ1-6
CASRSGVYNSPLHF
>TRBV9|TRBJ2-3
CASSVAGQRADTQYF
>TRBV5-1|TRBJ2-1
CASSRSTGGSYNEQFF
>TRBV5-1|TRBJ2-3
CASSYDRRPDTQYF
>TRBV27|TRBJ1-4
CASSSGQEGYEKLFF
>TRBV4-1|TRBJ2-1
CATKLGVNDNEQFF
>TRBV7-3|TRBJ2-7
CASRLRGDASYEQYF
>TRBV19|TRBJ1-2
CASTKTAGIDDGYTF
>TRBV30|TRBJ2-7
CAWRIAGGYYEQYF
>TRBV6-1|TRBJ1-2
CASSEFVAGYGYTF
>TRBV19|TRBJ1-2
CASIGLAGTGEPYTF
>TRBV9|TRBJ2-7
CASSPTSGSTDYEQYF
>TRBV7-2|TRBJ1-1
CASSLALWPQNTEAFF
>TRBV28|TRBJ1-5
CASSQGGQPQHF
>TRBV4-1|TRBJ2-1
CASSQTSRGTSGSSYNEQFF
>TRBV2|TRBJ2-3
CASLESGGIPGDTQYF
>TRBV27|TRBJ1-5
CASRYRGNQPQHF
>TRBV19|TRBJ2-6
CASSTVTSGTFSGANVLTF
>TRBV18|TRBJ2-2
CASSPPSRGREGELFF
>TRBV2|TRBJ2-2
CASSDWIAGAGELFF
>TRBV6-2/TRBV6-3|TRBJ1-6
CASSAVSSYNSPLHF
>TRBV6-5|TRBJ2-7
CASMGLVNSYEQYF
>TRBV24-1|TRBJ2-2
CATSGQGLSGELFF
>TRBV5-4|TRBJ1-4
CASSLGGLTTNEKLFF
>TRBV28|TRBJ2-7
CASSLVWGGSSYEQYF
>TRBV5-5|TRBJ2-7
CASSQPGTGSYEQYF
>TRBV24-1|TRBJ2-6
CATSDPQGARSGANVLTF
>TRBV12-3/TRBV12-4|TRBJ2-7
CASSTGGRLEQYF
>TRBV28|TRBJ2-2
CASGQGRRVTGELFF
>TRBV3-1/TRBV3-2|TRBJ2-7
CASSQAGGNEQYF
>TRBV27|TRBJ2-7
CASSFAGQGTYEQYF
>TRBV28|TRBJ2-3
CASSSFRLADTYTQYF
>TRBV28|TRBJ2-6
CASINSGANVLTF
>TRBV5-1|TRBJ2-3
CASSPRSSTDTQYF
>TRBV20-1|TRBJ2-1
CSARPQLEQFF
>TRBV5-1|TRBJ1-6
CASSRGQGDNSPLHF